This TCR beta chain emerged from a study of identical twins. Healthy Caucasians provided all donations. The CDR3 covers 14 residues. Looked up from germline, CDR1 is MNHNS and CDR2 is SASEGT. Trimming took off 6 bases at V and 3 bases at J, with 14 bases between the two ends. TCRdb fed the 5' RACE reads into MiXCR, producing one record per CDR3 protein. This table has some 690,000 distinct CDR3 sequences, about 20% appearing once. In addition, the sample was reused for a study of T cells expressing NK-cell markers.

The sequence derives from a woman aged 18-30 years in good health. Sequenced sample: PBMCs. The rearrangement links TRBV6-1 to TRBJ2-5; D may be TRBD1 (5 bases). This CDR3 is CASRQTIGEETQYF. The CDR3 DNA follows: TGTGCCAGCAGACAAACCATAGGGGAAGAGACCCAGTACTTC.